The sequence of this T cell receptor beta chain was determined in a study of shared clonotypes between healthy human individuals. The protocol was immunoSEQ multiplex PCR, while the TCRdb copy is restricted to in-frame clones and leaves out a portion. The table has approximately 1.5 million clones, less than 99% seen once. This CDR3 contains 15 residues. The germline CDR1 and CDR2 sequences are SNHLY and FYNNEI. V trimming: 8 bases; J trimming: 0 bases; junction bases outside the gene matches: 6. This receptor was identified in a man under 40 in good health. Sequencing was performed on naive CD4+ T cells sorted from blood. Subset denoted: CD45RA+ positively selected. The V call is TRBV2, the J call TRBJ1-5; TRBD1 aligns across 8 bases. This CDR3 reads CASQGAPDSNQPQHF. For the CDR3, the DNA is TGTGCCAGCCAGGGGGCACCGGATAGCAATCAGCCCCAGCATTTT.